What follows are 10 T cell receptor beta chains derived from one specimen sequenced in a study of T-cell reconstitution after alpha-beta-depleted transplantation in children. TCRbeta library construction was performed incorporating unique molecular identifiers. TCRdb re-derived calls from the PCR reads in MiXCR, one entry per CDR3 protein. The data show fewer than 400,000 distinct CDR3 sequences, with approximately 23% seen just once and approximately 11% held by the top ten. The sequences come from PBMCs, mostly from graft donor cells, collected 180 days after TCRalphabeta/CD19-depleted stem cell transplant. Receptor source: a male patient under 18 who had a stem cell transplant for acute lymphoblastic leukemia, so the T cells may come from the graft donor.

The chain carries TRBV7-8 and TRBJ2-7; perhaps TRBD2 as D (6 bases). CDR3 length: 17 amino acids. Germline values: CDR1 SGHVS, CDR2 FQNEAQ. V shed 4 bases and J shed 2 bases, with 21 bases lying between them. The CDR3, as DNA: TGTGCCAGCAGCTCCGGGACTTCAGCATACCTAGCCTACGAGCAGTACTTC. Protein sequence: CASSSGTSAYLAYEQYF.

V gene TRBV7-3 combines with J gene TRBJ2-3; D remains ambiguous. Germline CDR1 reads SGHTA; CDR2 reads FQGTGA. Trimming stripped 5 bases from V and 0 bases from J, with 6 bases between. The CDR3 is 13 amino acids. CDR3 in amino acids: CASSVFSTDTQYF. DNA of the CDR3: TGTGCCAGCAGCGTTTTTAGCACAGATACGCAGTATTTT. The variable domain in full, completed from reference TRBV7-3 and TRBJ2-3, reads GAGVSQTPSNKVTEKGKYVELRCDPISGHTALYWYRQSLGQGPEFLIYFQGTGAADDSGLPNDRFFAVRPEGSVSTLKIQRTERGDSAVYLCASSVFSTDTQYFGPGTRLTVL.

The rearrangement joins TRBV4-1 to TRBJ2-3; 7 nucleotides align to TRBD2. Germline loops: CDR1 MGHRA, CDR2 YSYEKL. This CDR3 contains 15 residues. Trimming removed 2 bases from V and 0 bases from J; junction bases left unmatched: 2. CDR3 nucleotide sequence: TGCGCCAGCAGCCAACTAGCGGCTAGCACAGATACGCAGTATTTT. It is translated as CASSQLAASTDTQYF.

This chain joins TRBV5-1 and TRBJ2-6; no clear D gene. Per the germline V gene, CDR1 is SGHRS and CDR2 is YFSETQ. V was cut by 4 bases and J by 0 bases, with 11 bases left in between. The CDR3 covers 16 residues. The CDR3 DNA reads as TGCGCCAGCAGCAGGGATCCTCCCTCTGGGGCCAACGTCCTGACTTTC. Amino acids: CASSRDPPSGANVLTF.

J is TRBJ2-6 and V is TRBV2; D is uncertain. The V end was cut by 6 bases, the J end by 1 base, with 10 bases between. The CDR3 runs 15 residues. CDR1 and CDR2 (germline): SNHLY, FYNNEI. The CDR3 DNA reads TGTGCCAGCAGGCCTTGGTCTTCTGGGGCCAACGTCCTGACTTTC. It specifies CASRPWSSGANVLTF.

The rearrangement uses TRBV10-3 and TRBJ2-1, with 9 nucleotides matching TRBD2. This CDR3 comprises 18 residues. Trimming at V came to 6 bases and at J to 10 bases, leaving 22 bases not matched to a gene. Per the germline V gene, CDR1 is ENHRY and CDR2 is SYGVKD. CDR3 sequence reads: CAISDQGREAGGTREQFF. The DNA for the CDR3 is TGTGCCATCAGCGATCAGGGCAGGGAGGCGGGAGGGACACGGGAGCAGTTCTTC.

This sequence joins TRBV20-1 and TRBJ2-1; D may be TRBD1 (5 bases). The CDR3 totals 20 residues. Germline V gives CDR1 DFQATT, CDR2 SNEGSKA (reference sequence). Deletions cut 0 bases from V and 6 bases from J, with 30 bases between. CDR3: CSARDPRTPASSAPFNEQFF. The CDR3 DNA sequence: TGCAGTGCTAGAGATCCCAGGACACCCGCGTCATCAGCCCCTTTCAATGAGCAGTTCTTC.

This clonotype was observed a handful of times. The V call is TRBV20-1, the J call TRBJ2-5, with 12 bases lining up with TRBD2. The CDR3 is 15 amino acids. J was trimmed by 5 bases and V by 4 bases; bases with no gene match: 8. From germline, CDR1 is DFQATT and CDR2 SNEGSKA (reference sequence). As DNA, the CDR3 is TGCAGTGCTACCCGACTAGCGGGAGCCGGGGAGACCCAGTACTTC. Its translation: CSATRLAGAGETQYF.

The table lists this clonotype with a few counts. This chain joins TRBV20-1 and TRBJ1-2; D unresolved. Germline CDR1 reads DFQATT; CDR2 reads SNEGSKA (reference sequence). The CDR3 covers 14 residues. V gave up 0 bases and J gave up 3 bases, with 11 bases separating them. This CDR3 is CSARDAPLHYGYTF. As DNA, the CDR3 is TGCAGTGCTAGAGATGCCCCTCTACACTATGGCTACACCTTC.

The gene calls are TRBV4-1 and TRBJ1-5, with D perhaps matching TRBD1 (5 bases). The CDR3 has 16 amino acids. V dropped 1 base and J dropped 2 bases, with 12 bases sitting between them. Germline CDR1 reads MGHRA; CDR2 reads YSYEKL. The DNA for the CDR3 is TGCGCCAGCAGCCAAGGGTCTGCCAGGGGCAATCAGCCCCAGCATTTT. It yields the protein CASSQGSARGNQPQHF.